This T cell receptor beta chain is drawn from a study of immune evolution from preneoplasia to lung adenocarcinoma. This table comes from immunoSEQ multiplex PCR, and its TCRdb copy is limited to in-frame clones, with some not included. The profile shows under 11,000 clones, about 79% of them singletons. CDR1 LGHNA and CDR2 YNFKEQ come from the germline V gene. This CDR3 has 16 residues. V lost 0 bases and J lost 3, with 14 bases in between. This clone was counted a single time. The clonotype comes from a person aged 60-79 years with lung adenocarcinoma. The sequencing sample was made of FFPE minimally invasive lung adenocarcinoma tissue. This chain joins TRBV4-2 and TRBJ1-2, with D possibly matching TRBD1 (5 bases). CDR3 residues: CASSQDGGWGDYGYTF. CDR3 sequence (DNA): TGTGCCAGCAGCCAAGATGGGGGATGGGGGGACTATGGCTACACCTTC.